One sample yielded the 27 T cell receptor beta chains listed below, sequenced in a study of T cell responses to AZD1222 COVID-19 vaccine (dated by TCRdb to the early 2020s). Receptor libraries were prepared by the immunoSEQ multiplex PCR assay. Not all clones reach the TCRdb copy of this immuneACCESS table, which keeps in-frame sequences only. Checked studies attribute under half of the gap to unresolved V genes and leave the rest unexplained. Present in this sample are 160,000 or so clones, 94% of which were seen just once. Together, the top ten hold 5.1% of the sample. This specimen's time point label, interpreted: about 28 days (+/-7) after the second vaccine dose. This sample comprised peripheral blood, obtained 28 days after the second AZD1222 dose. The receptor source for this set is an adult who received the AZD1222 COVID-19 vaccine.

The chain has TRBV7-2 and TRBJ2-3; 15 bases agree with TRBD2. The CDR3 consists of 16 residues. Germline CDR1 is SGHTA and CDR2 is FQGNSA. V lost 7 bases to trimming and J lost 9 bases; unmatched junction nucleotides: 11. The CDR3 DNA is TGTGCCAGCAACCTCCTACAGGGGACTAGCGGGAGGACGCAGTATTTT. Protein product: CASNLLQGTSGRTQYF.

The rearrangement links TRBV24-1 to TRBJ2-6; D possibly uses TRBD1 or TRBD2 (6 bases each). Germline-derived CDR1 and CDR2 are KGHDR and SFDVKD. Trimming left V 9 bases short and J 2 bases short, with 13 bases between. This CDR3 is 15 amino acids long. CDR3 in amino acids: CATAEGGAGANVLTF. CDR3 nucleotides: TGTGCCACCGCCGAGGGGGGCGCTGGGGCCAACGTCCTGACTTTC.

The CDR3 protein is CASGRTGLELSTDTQYF. The CDR3 bases are TGTGCTAGTGGTCGGACAGGGCTTGAATTGAGCACAGATACGCAGTATTTT. V is TRBV12-5 and J is TRBJ2-3; 8 nucleotides line up with TRBD1. The length of the CDR3 is 17 residues. The trim removed 5 bases at V and 0 bases at J, leaving 10 bases unmatched. The germline CDR1 and CDR2 sequences are LGHNT and FRNRAP.

The chain combines TRBV7-2 with TRBJ1-5; 8 bases map to TRBD1. This CDR3 spans 16 amino acids. The V gene end was trimmed by 4 bases and the J gene end by 7 bases; junction bases not matched to a gene: 12. Germline V gives CDR1 SGHTA, CDR2 FQGNSA. The CDR3 protein is CASSSPGQGLRQPQHF. The CDR3 nucleotides read TGTGCCAGCAGCTCCCCAGGACAGGGATTACGGCAGCCCCAGCATTTT. The variable domain in full, with the rest retrieved from reference TRBV7-2 and TRBJ1-5, is GAGVSQSPSNKVTEKGKDVELRCDPISGHTALYWYRQSLGQGLEFLIYFQGNSAPDKSGLPSDRFSAERTGGSVSTLTIQRTQQEDSAVYLCASSSPGQGLRQPQHFGDGTRLSIL.

A word on this clone: The sample contains more than one DNA sequence encoding this CDR3. The CDR3 region has the DNA TGTGCCAGCTCACCCCCTACCTACAATGAGCAGTTCTTC. Its translation: CASSPPTYNEQFF. This chain links TRBV18 with TRBJ2-1; D ambiguous. There are 13 residues in the CDR3. V was shortened by 3 bases and J by 2 bases, with 5 bases between the two germline ends. CDR1 is KGHSH and CDR2 is LQKENI in the germline V gene. The full variable domain, with the rest looked up from reference TRBV18 and TRBJ2-1, is NAGVMQNPRHLVRRRGQEARLRCSPMKGHSHVYWYRQLPEEGLKFMVYLQKENIIDESGMPKERFSAEFPKEGPSILRIQQVVRGDSAAYFCASSPPTYNEQFFGPGTRLTVL.

J is TRBJ1-2 and V is TRBV7-9; possibly TRBD1 for D (5 bases). The V end was cut by 4 bases, the J end by 12 bases, with 21 bases between. Germline loops: CDR1 SEHNR, CDR2 FQNEAQ (reference sequence). The length of the CDR3 is 14 residues. CDR3 bases: TGTGCCAGCAGCTCTGGGGCATCCCCGACGGGGAACACCTTC. Amino acid sequence: CASSSGASPTGNTF.

V and J are TRBV28 and TRBJ1-2; 11 bases align to TRBD1. Per germline, CDR1 MDHEN and CDR2 SYDVKM. V shed 8 bases, J shed 2 bases, and the junction held 7 bases outside the gene matches. The CDR3 is 15 amino acids. The chain's CDR3 is CASRTGGAGNYGYTF. For the CDR3, the DNA is TGTGCCAGCCGGACAGGGGGCGCGGGGAACTATGGCTACACCTTC.

The rearrangement joins TRBV6-5 to TRBJ1-2; TRBD1 agrees at 7 bases. Germline V gene data show CDR1 as MNHEY and CDR2 as SVGAGI. The CDR3 runs 14 residues. The trim removed 6 bases at V and 2 bases at J, leaving 6 bases unmatched. The CDR3 DNA is TGTGCCAGCAGGGAGGACAGGCGAAACTATGGCTACACCTTC. Its protein product is CASREDRRNYGYTF.

This chain uses TRBV15 with TRBJ2-5; D might be TRBD2 (6 bases). Germline V CDR1 and CDR2: LNHNV, YYDKDF (reference sequence). CDR3 length: 16 amino acids. Trimming left V 0 bases short and J 2 bases short, with 13 bases between. The CDR3 nucleotides read TGTGCCACCAGCAGAGATGGGGGGACTTCACAAGAGACCCAGTACTTC. Amino acids: CATSRDGGTSQETQYF.

The rearrangement links TRBV19 to TRBJ2-1, with 10 nucleotides matching TRBD1. V was clipped by 3 bases and J by 6 bases; unmatched bases: 5. In germline, CDR1 is LNHDA, CDR2 SQIVND (reference sequence). CDR3 size: 15 residues. The CDR3 loop reads CASSIAGQGINEQFF. CDR3 nucleotides: TGTGCCAGTAGTATCGCGGGACAGGGGATCAATGAGCAGTTCTTC.

The chain combines TRBV19 with TRBJ2-1; TRBD2 matches 9 bases. The CDR3 length is 15 residues. CDR1 and CDR2 (germline): LNHDA, SQIVND (reference sequence). V lost 4 bases to trimming and J lost 5 bases; unmatched junction nucleotides: 6. The CDR3 nucleotides read TGTGCCAGTAGTAGGCGGGAGGGCAGGAACAATGAGCAGTTCTTC. This codes for CASSRREGRNNEQFF.

The V and J genes are TRBV27 and TRBJ2-1; D might be TRBD2 (7 bases). Trimming removed 8 bases from V and 7 bases from J, with 21 bases in between. This CDR3 has 15 amino acids. Looked up from germline, CDR1 is MNHEY and CDR2 is SMNVEV (reference sequence). The DNA for the CDR3 is TGTGCCAGCCCCGCCCGGGGGGCGGTTGGAAATGAGCAGTTCTTC. This codes for CASPARGAVGNEQFF.

The J gene is TRBJ2-1, the V gene TRBV24-1, with D perhaps matching TRBD2 (5 bases). Germline V gene lookup returns CDR1 KGHDR and CDR2 SFDVKD. V lost 9 bases and J 0 bases, leaving 14 bases between the germline ends. The CDR3 spans 15 residues. In nucleotides, the CDR3 is TGTGCCACCCCGGGGAGTTTTAGCTCCTACAATGAGCAGTTCTTC. Translation: CATPGSFSSYNEQFF.

This chain joins TRBV18 and TRBJ2-3; the match to TRBD2 covers 13 bases. CDR3 size: 16 residues. V lost 6 bases and J lost 6; bases outside the gene matches: 9. CDR1 KGHSH and CDR2 LQKENI come from the germline V gene. In nucleotides, the CDR3 is TGTGCCAGCTCCCCCGGGACTAGCGGGAATATGGATACGCAGTATTTT. Encoded protein: CASSPGTSGNMDTQYF. Looking up the rest from reference TRBV18 and TRBJ2-3 gives the full variable domain: NAGVMQNPRHLVRRRGQEARLRCSPMKGHSHVYWYRQLPEEGLKFMVYLQKENIIDESGMPKERFSAEFPKEGPSILRIQQVVRGDSAAYFCASSPGTSGNMDTQYFGPGTRLTVL.

This clone occurred a few times. The chain couples TRBV10-1 to TRBJ2-2; 11 bases fit TRBD2. V shed 3 bases and J 6 bases; nucleotides not matched to a gene: 0. This CDR3 contains 14 residues. From germline, CDR1 is WNHNN and CDR2 SYGVQD (reference sequence). CDR3 DNA sequence: TGCGCCAGCAGTGAACTAGCGGGGGCCGGGGAGCTGTTTTTT. Amino acids: CASSELAGAGELFF.

This clone came up once. This rearrangement joins TRBV14 to TRBJ2-1; weak D call: TRBD1 (6 bases). The CDR3 loop spans 13 amino acids. Germline CDR1 reads SGHDN; CDR2 reads FVKESK. With 5 bases removed from V and 2 bases from J, the gap between germline ends came to 7 bases. The CDR3 region has the DNA TGTGCCAGCAGCTACAGGGCCTACAATGAGCAGTTCTTC. This codes for CASSYRAYNEQFF. The variable domain in full, completed from reference TRBV14 and TRBJ2-1, reads EAGVTQFPSHSVIEKGQTVTLRCDPISGHDNLYWYRRVMGKEIKFLLHFVKESKQDESGMPNNRFLAERTGGTYSTLKVQPAELEDSGVYFCASSYRAYNEQFFGPGTRLTVL.

DNA for the CDR3: TGTGCCAGCAGCGAACGGACAGGGGGTACGAACACTGAAGCTTTCTTT. Translating gives CASSERTGGTNTEAFF. This chain uses TRBV7-9 with TRBJ1-1; 10 nucleotides match TRBD1. CDR3 length equals 16 residues. The germline gives CDR1 SEHNR, CDR2 FQNEAQ (reference sequence). With 5 bases clipped from V and 1 base from J, the junction kept 7 bases outside the gene matches.

The V call is TRBV6-1, the J call TRBJ2-1; D ambiguous. Germline assignment: CDR1 MNHNS and CDR2 SASEGT. The CDR3 length is 15 residues. V lost 2 bases and J 2 bases, leaving 10 bases between the germline ends. The CDR3 here is CASSEHHSPYNEQFF. The CDR3 DNA reads TGTGCCAGCAGTGAACATCACTCCCCCTACAATGAGCAGTTCTTC.

The chain carries TRBV19 and TRBJ2-7, with 9 bases aligning to TRBD1. The germline CDR1 and CDR2 sequences are LNHDA and SQIVND (reference sequence). Unmatched junction bases numbered 5, after V lost 4 bases and J lost 1 base. There are 15 residues in the CDR3. The CDR3 protein is CASSKGDRASYEQYF. CDR3 in DNA: TGTGCCAGTAGTAAAGGGGACAGGGCATCCTACGAGCAGTACTTC.

This clone was detected once. The chain has TRBV13 and TRBJ1-3; D uncertain. This CDR3 is 13 amino acids long. The germline V gene encodes CDR1 PRHDT and CDR2 FYEKMQ (reference sequence). V gave up 5 bases and J gave up 2 bases, with 7 bases separating them. In DNA, the CDR3 is TGTGCCAGCAGCCGTGGGGCTGGAAACACCATATATTTT. Amino acid sequence: CASSRGAGNTIYF.

The gene calls are TRBV5-1 and TRBJ2-5, with D perhaps being TRBD1 or TRBD2 (6 bases each). In germline, CDR1 is SGHRS, CDR2 YFSETQ. Trimming stripped 3 bases from V and 5 bases from J, with 23 bases between. CDR3 length: 17 residues. The CDR3 nucleotides are TGCGCCAGCAGCTCCTACCCGGGCGCCATAGGGGGGGAGACCCAGTACTTC. It yields the protein CASSSYPGAIGGETQYF.

This clone was counted between two and nine times. The chain uses TRBV20-1 and TRBJ2-1; no firm D call. The CDR3 consists of 11 residues. Per germline, CDR1 DFQATT and CDR2 SNEGSKA (reference sequence). V was cut by 2 bases and J by 7 bases, with 6 bases left in between. CDR3 in amino acids: CSARRANEQFF. Here the CDR3 DNA reads TGCAGTGCTAGACGAGCGAATGAGCAGTTCTTC.

The chain joins TRBV6-5 to TRBJ1-3; D is ambiguous. This CDR3 region has 14 residues. V was pared by 2 bases and J by 4 bases, with 9 bases between. Germline V gives CDR1 MNHEY, CDR2 SVGAGI. CDR3 sequence (DNA): TGTGCCAGCAGTTACGGTGCAGGCGGAAACACCATATATTTT. Its translation: CASSYGAGGNTIYF.

V is TRBV5-4 and J is TRBJ2-1, with 8 bases fitting TRBD2. The ends lost 4 bases at V and 0 bases at J; junction bases unmatched: 12. The CDR3 length is 18 residues. Germline V lookup: CDR1 SGHNT, CDR2 YYREEE (reference sequence). CDR3 loop: CASSGGGLVVGSYNEQFF. As DNA, the CDR3 is TGTGCCAGCAGCGGTGGGGGACTAGTTGTGGGCTCCTACAATGAGCAGTTCTTC.

V and J are TRBV7-9 and TRBJ1-5; 7 bases are a match to TRBD1. CDR1 is SEHNR, CDR2 FQNEAQ, per germline (reference sequence). J lost 0 bases, V lost 5 bases, and 4 bases had no gene match. This CDR3 region has 15 residues. CDR3 sequence reads: CASSPGGYSNQPQHF. The CDR3 DNA is TGTGCCAGCAGCCCAGGGGGGTATAGCAATCAGCCCCAGCATTTT.

The CDR3 loop is CSVEGLASEQYF. The CDR3 region has the DNA TGCAGCGTTGAGGGGCTAGCATCCGAGCAGTACTTC. The chain employs TRBV29-1 and TRBJ2-7; the D call may be TRBD1 or TRBD2 (5 bases each). The germline gives CDR1 SQVTM, CDR2 ANQGSEA. This CDR3 has 12 amino acids. V shed 3 bases and J shed 6 bases, with 12 bases lying between them.

This clone has only one observation. The V call is TRBV6-5, the J call TRBJ2-1; 11 nucleotides line up with TRBD2. Germline CDR1 MNHEY, CDR2 SVGAGI. The CDR3 loop spans 15 amino acids. Trimming took 0 bases from V and 9 from J; bases not matched to a gene: 4. This CDR3 reads CASSYSGLAGGEQFF. CDR3 sequence (DNA): TGTGCCAGCAGTTACTCAGGCCTAGCGGGAGGTGAGCAGTTCTTC.